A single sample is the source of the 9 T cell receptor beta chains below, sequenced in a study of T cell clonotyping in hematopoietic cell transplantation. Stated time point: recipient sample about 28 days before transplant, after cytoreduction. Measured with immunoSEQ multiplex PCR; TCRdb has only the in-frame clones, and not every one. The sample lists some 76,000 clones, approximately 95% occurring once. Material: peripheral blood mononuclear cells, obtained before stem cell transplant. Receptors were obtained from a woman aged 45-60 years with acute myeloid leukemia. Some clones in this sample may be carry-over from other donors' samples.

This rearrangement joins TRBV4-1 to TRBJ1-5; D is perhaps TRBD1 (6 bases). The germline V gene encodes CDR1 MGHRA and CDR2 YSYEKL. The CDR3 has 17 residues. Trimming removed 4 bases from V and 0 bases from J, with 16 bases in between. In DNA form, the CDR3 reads TGCGCCAGCAGCCCCTTGACAGGTGCCTATAGCAATCAGCCCCAGCATTTT. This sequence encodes CASSPLTGAYSNQPQHF.

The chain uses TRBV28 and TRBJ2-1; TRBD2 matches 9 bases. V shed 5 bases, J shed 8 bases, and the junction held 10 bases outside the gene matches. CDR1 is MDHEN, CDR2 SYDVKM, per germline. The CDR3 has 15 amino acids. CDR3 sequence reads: CASSRLAAFRDEQFF. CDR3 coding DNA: TGTGCCAGCAGTAGACTAGCGGCATTTCGGGATGAGCAGTTCTTC. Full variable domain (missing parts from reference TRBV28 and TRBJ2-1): DVKVTQSSRYLVKRTGEKVFLECVQDMDHENMFWYRQDPGLGLRLIYFSYDVKMKEKGDIPEGYSVSREKKERFSLILESASTNQTSMYLCASSRLAAFRDEQFFGPGTRLTVL.

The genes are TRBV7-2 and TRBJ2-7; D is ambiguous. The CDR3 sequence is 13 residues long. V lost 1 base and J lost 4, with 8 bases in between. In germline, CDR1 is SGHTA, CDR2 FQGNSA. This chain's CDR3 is CASSLEKPYEQYF. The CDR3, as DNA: TGTGCCAGCAGCTTAGAAAAACCTTACGAGCAGTACTTC.

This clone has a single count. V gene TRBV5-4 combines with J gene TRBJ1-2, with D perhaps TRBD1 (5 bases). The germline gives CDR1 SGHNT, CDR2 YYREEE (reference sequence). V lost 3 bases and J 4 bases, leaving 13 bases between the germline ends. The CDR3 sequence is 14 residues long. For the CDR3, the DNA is TGTGCCAGCAGCTGGGACTCCCAGCTCTATGGCTACACCTTC. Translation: CASSWDSQLYGYTF.

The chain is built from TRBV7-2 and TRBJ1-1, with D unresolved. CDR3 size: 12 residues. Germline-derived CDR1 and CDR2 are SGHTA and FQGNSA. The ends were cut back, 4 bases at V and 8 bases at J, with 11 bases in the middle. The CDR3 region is CASSSPPQEAFF. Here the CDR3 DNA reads TGTGCCAGCAGCTCTCCGCCTCAAGAAGCTTTCTTT.

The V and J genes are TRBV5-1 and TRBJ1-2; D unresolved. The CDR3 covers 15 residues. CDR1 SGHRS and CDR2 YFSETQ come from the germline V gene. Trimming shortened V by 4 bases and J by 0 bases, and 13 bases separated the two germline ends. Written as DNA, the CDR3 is TGCGCCAGCAGCCTGGGCCCGGATACTAACTATGGCTACACCTTC. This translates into CASSLGPDTNYGYTF. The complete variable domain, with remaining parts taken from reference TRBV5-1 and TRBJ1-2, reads KAGVTQTPRYLIKTRGQQVTLSCSPISGHRSVSWYQQTPGQGLQFLFEYFSETQRNKGNFPGRFSGRQFSNSRSEMNVSTLELGDSALYLCASSLGPDTNYGYTFGSGTRLTVV.

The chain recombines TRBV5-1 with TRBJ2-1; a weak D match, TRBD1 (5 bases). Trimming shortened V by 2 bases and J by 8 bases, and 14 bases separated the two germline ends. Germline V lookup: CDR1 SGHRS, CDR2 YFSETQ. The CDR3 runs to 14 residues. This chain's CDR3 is CASSLGETVDEQFF. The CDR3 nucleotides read TGCGCCAGCAGCTTAGGGGAAACTGTTGATGAGCAGTTCTTC.

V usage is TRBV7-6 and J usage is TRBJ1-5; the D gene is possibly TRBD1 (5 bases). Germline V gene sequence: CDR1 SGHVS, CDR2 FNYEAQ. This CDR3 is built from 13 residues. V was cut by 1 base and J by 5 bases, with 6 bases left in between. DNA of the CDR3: TGTGCCAGCAGCTTAGGACAGCATCAGCCCCAGCATTTT. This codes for CASSLGQHQPQHF.

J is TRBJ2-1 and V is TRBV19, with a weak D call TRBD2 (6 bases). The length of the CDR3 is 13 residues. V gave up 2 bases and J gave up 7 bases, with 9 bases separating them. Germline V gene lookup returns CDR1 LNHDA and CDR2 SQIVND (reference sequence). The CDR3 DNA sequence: TGTGCCAGTAGTATATGGAGGGGTAATGAGCAGTTCTTC. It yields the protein CASSIWRGNEQFF.